The rows below give T cell receptor beta chains drawn from one sample of a study of CD8 T cells in ankylosing spondylitis. TCRdb processed the 5' RACE reads anew with MiXCR; each CDR3 protein has one entry. The data contain 200,000 to 250,000 distinct CDR3 sequences, roughly 26% of them singletons. Sample: blood, either unsorted or a sorted T cell fraction (not recorded which). The source is a male donor with ankylosing spondylitis or in good health (not recorded which). Both conserved end residues are trimmed from each CDR3. The D gene is left open where the match is weak.

cdr3_length: 13
v_call: TRBV7-6
d_call: TRBD2
j_call: TRBJ2-7
cdr3_aa: ASSSRGTSDHEQY

cdr3_length: 13
v_call: TRBV20-1
d_call: TRBD2
j_call: TRBJ2-3
cdr3_aa: SATPGTSGTDTQY

cdr3_length: 9
v_call: TRBV5-1
d_call: -
j_call: TRBJ2-5
cdr3_aa: ASSLYETQY

cdr3_length: 12
v_call: TRBV28
d_call: -
j_call: TRBJ2-7
cdr3_aa: ASGVGGLSYEQY

cdr3_length: 14
v_call: TRBV15
d_call: -
j_call: TRBJ1-1
cdr3_aa: ATSSPKTGESTEAF

cdr3_length: 13
v_call: TRBV7-6
d_call: -
j_call: TRBJ1-6
cdr3_aa: ASSRSGNGNSPLH

cdr3_length: 11
v_call: TRBV7-2
d_call: -
j_call: TRBJ2-5
cdr3_aa: ASSTQRRETQY

cdr3_length: 12
v_call: TRBV5-1
d_call: TRBD2
j_call: TRBJ2-1
cdr3_aa: ASVAGDAYNEQF

cdr3_length: 12
v_call: TRBV12-3/TRBV12-4
d_call: -
j_call: TRBJ2-1
cdr3_aa: ASSLRFSYNEQF

cdr3_length: 12
v_call: TRBV20-1
d_call: -
j_call: TRBJ1-2
cdr3_aa: SGFTGSANYGYT

cdr3_length: 13
v_call: TRBV5-4
d_call: TRBD1
j_call: TRBJ1-2
cdr3_aa: ASSMRTGGHYGYT

cdr3_length: 12
v_call: TRBV6-5
d_call: -
j_call: TRBJ1-4
cdr3_aa: ASSYGATNEKLF

cdr3_length: 11
v_call: TRBV3-1
d_call: -
j_call: TRBJ2-3
cdr3_aa: ASSQDRTYTQY

cdr3_length: 12
v_call: TRBV12-3/TRBV12-4
d_call: -
j_call: TRBJ2-1
cdr3_aa: ASSKPGPVNEQF

cdr3_length: 12
v_call: TRBV7-2
d_call: -
j_call: TRBJ2-4
cdr3_aa: ASSLGAPSTIQY

cdr3_length: 13
v_call: TRBV12-3/TRBV12-4
d_call: -
j_call: TRBJ1-2
cdr3_aa: ASTPPGGFNYGYT

cdr3_length: 12
v_call: TRBV20-1
d_call: -
j_call: TRBJ1-2
cdr3_aa: SARDPGPRQGYT

cdr3_length: 14
v_call: TRBV7-2
d_call: -
j_call: TRBJ1-1
cdr3_aa: ASSLVQIQGGAEAF

cdr3_length: 11
v_call: TRBV7-6
d_call: -
j_call: TRBJ1-5
cdr3_aa: ASGLSSNQPQH

cdr3_length: 12
v_call: TRBV18
d_call: -
j_call: TRBJ2-7
cdr3_aa: ASSPPGVPYEQY

cdr3_length: 12
v_call: TRBV20-1
d_call: -
j_call: TRBJ2-1
cdr3_aa: SAGYGATYNEQF

cdr3_length: 12
v_call: TRBV7-3
d_call: -
j_call: TRBJ1-6
cdr3_aa: ASSLNGLHSPLH

cdr3_length: 12
v_call: TRBV18
d_call: TRBD1
j_call: TRBJ1-4
cdr3_aa: ASHGQGGGEKLF

cdr3_length: 10
v_call: TRBV29-1
d_call: -
j_call: TRBJ2-1
cdr3_aa: SFGGKYNEQF

cdr3_length: 13
v_call: TRBV20-1
d_call: -
j_call: TRBJ1-2
cdr3_aa: SARGIDLGDYGYT

cdr3_length: 9
v_call: TRBV20-1
d_call: -
j_call: TRBJ2-5
cdr3_aa: SATLGETQY

cdr3_length: 12
v_call: TRBV12-3/TRBV12-4
d_call: -
j_call: TRBJ2-2
cdr3_aa: ASSSSGYTGELF

cdr3_length: 13
v_call: TRBV6-1
d_call: TRBD2
j_call: TRBJ2-5
cdr3_aa: ASIPGLANQETQY

cdr3_length: 14
v_call: TRBV10-3
d_call: -
j_call: TRBJ2-3
cdr3_aa: AISEFARGLTDTQY

cdr3_length: 11
v_call: TRBV29-1
d_call: -
j_call: TRBJ2-1
cdr3_aa: SVERHWKNEQF

cdr3_length: 12
v_call: TRBV29-1
d_call: -
j_call: TRBJ2-7
cdr3_aa: SVMKRASTYEQY

cdr3_length: 13
v_call: TRBV7-2
d_call: TRBD2
j_call: TRBJ2-2
cdr3_aa: ASSAGGPGTGELF

cdr3_length: 16
v_call: TRBV4-1
d_call: -
j_call: TRBJ2-1
cdr3_aa: ASSQVARANSSYNEQF

cdr3_length: 16
v_call: TRBV6-5
d_call: TRBD2
j_call: TRBJ2-5
cdr3_aa: ASSYSRLAGGGVKTQY

cdr3_length: 13
v_call: TRBV5-1
d_call: -
j_call: TRBJ1-4
cdr3_aa: ASSPGERGREKLF

cdr3_length: 12
v_call: TRBV10-3
d_call: TRBD1
j_call: TRBJ2-1
cdr3_aa: AISKGQGADEQF

cdr3_length: 15
v_call: TRBV2
d_call: -
j_call: TRBJ1-1
cdr3_aa: ASRRQRNGKLGTEAF

cdr3_length: 16
v_call: TRBV20-1
d_call: TRBD2
j_call: TRBJ2-3
cdr3_aa: SARDWRATSGSTDTQY

cdr3_length: 10
v_call: TRBV12-3/TRBV12-4
d_call: -
j_call: TRBJ2-7
cdr3_aa: ASSEQPYEQY

cdr3_length: 12
v_call: TRBV20-1
d_call: -
j_call: TRBJ2-7
cdr3_aa: SASRDGWLYEQY

cdr3_length: 14
v_call: TRBV7-2
d_call: TRBD2
j_call: TRBJ2-1
cdr3_aa: ASSLAWSGSYNEQF

cdr3_length: 13
v_call: TRBV12-3/TRBV12-4
d_call: -
j_call: TRBJ1-2
cdr3_aa: ASSLSSTSFYGYT

cdr3_length: 13
v_call: TRBV20-1
d_call: -
j_call: TRBJ1-6
cdr3_aa: SARPVGRKNSPLH

cdr3_length: 11
v_call: TRBV10-3
d_call: -
j_call: TRBJ1-1
cdr3_aa: AISPGMNTEAF

cdr3_length: 12
v_call: TRBV27
d_call: TRBD2
j_call: TRBJ2-5
cdr3_aa: ASSSRTSEETQY

cdr3_length: 14
v_call: TRBV5-1
d_call: TRBD2
j_call: TRBJ2-1
cdr3_aa: ASSFQTSPTYNEQF

cdr3_length: 11
v_call: TRBV5-6
d_call: TRBD2
j_call: TRBJ2-7
cdr3_aa: ASSSGGRTEQY

cdr3_length: 14
v_call: TRBV20-1
d_call: -
j_call: TRBJ2-2
cdr3_aa: SARDPGQGRTGELV

cdr3_length: 15
v_call: TRBV29-1
d_call: TRBD2
j_call: TRBJ2-1
cdr3_aa: SVDTLAGRYSYNEQF

cdr3_length: 12
v_call: TRBV4-3
d_call: -
j_call: TRBJ2-3
cdr3_aa: ASSQRKVGDTQY

cdr3_length: 12
v_call: TRBV20-1
d_call: -
j_call: TRBJ1-2
cdr3_aa: SAPKASGTGGYT

cdr3_length: 11
v_call: TRBV4-2
d_call: -
j_call: TRBJ1-2
cdr3_aa: ASSQDRGRGYT

cdr3_length: 13
v_call: TRBV29-1
d_call: TRBD2
j_call: TRBJ2-7
cdr3_aa: SVERASGSSYEQY

cdr3_length: 13
v_call: TRBV12-3/TRBV12-4
d_call: -
j_call: TRBJ2-3
cdr3_aa: ASSTGTSSTDTQY

cdr3_length: 15
v_call: TRBV4-2
d_call: -
j_call: TRBJ2-2
cdr3_aa: ASSQDQYRPSTGELF